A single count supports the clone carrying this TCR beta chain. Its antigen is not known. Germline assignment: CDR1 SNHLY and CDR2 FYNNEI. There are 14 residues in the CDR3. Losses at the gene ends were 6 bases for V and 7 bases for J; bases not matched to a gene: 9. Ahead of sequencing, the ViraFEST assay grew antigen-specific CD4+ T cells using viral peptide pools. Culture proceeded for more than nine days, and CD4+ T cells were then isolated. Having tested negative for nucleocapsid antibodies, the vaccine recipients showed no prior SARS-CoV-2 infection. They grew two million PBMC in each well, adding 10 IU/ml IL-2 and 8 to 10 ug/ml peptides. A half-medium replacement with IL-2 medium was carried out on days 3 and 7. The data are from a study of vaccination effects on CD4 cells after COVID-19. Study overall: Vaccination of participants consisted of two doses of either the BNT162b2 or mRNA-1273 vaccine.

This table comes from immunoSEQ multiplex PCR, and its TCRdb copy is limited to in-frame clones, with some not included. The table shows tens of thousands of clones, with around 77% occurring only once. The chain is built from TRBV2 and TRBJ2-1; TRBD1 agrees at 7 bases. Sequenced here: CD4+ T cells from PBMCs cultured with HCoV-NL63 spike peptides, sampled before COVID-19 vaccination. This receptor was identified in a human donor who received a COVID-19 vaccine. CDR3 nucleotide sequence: TGTGCCAGCAGAGACAGGGTGTCCCAGAATGAGCAGTTCTTC. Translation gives CASRDRVSQNEQFF.